The T cell receptor beta chain described here comes from a study of blood T cell repertoires in COVID-19. This CDR3 comprises 15 residues. From germline, CDR1 is LGHDT and CDR2 YNNKEL (reference sequence). Trimming took 0 bases from V and 4 from J, leaving 10 bases between them. Original analysis: From reference gene primer amplification, estimates of nucleated cell counts were derived. TCRdb's table, derived via immunoSEQ multiplex PCR, lists solely in-frame clones and lacks some. The V and J calls and clone size come from that table; D and trimming were worked out from the DNA. Here the sample spans approximately 97,000 clones, around 90% being singletons. Seattle patients were enrolled while actively infected and followed longitudinally.

V is TRBV3-1 (or the pseudogene TRBV3-2) and J is TRBJ1-3; tentative D call: TRBD1 (5 bases). Material for sequencing was peripheral blood. The TCR comes from a man aged 45-65 years with COVID-19, enrolled during active disease. The CDR3 is CASSQDLQGGNTIYF. The DNA of the CDR3 is TGTGCCAGCAGCCAAGATCTGCAGGGCGGAAACACCATATATTTT.